The clone carrying this TCR beta chain has a count of ten or more. The source of the sample is a study of blood T cells in healthy people across ages. Germline CDR1 reads MRHNA; CDR2 reads SNTAGT. V was trimmed by 2 bases and J by 2 bases, leaving 6 bases between them. The CDR3 spans 13 residues. A second PCR of about 6 to 11 cycles used a sample-barcoded 5' primer and a J-beta primer mix. Via MiXCR, TCRdb re-called the 5' RACE reads, giving one row per CDR3 protein. This table has hundreds of thousands of distinct CDR3 sequences, nearly 25% appearing once. This sample was shared with a second study, whose subject was T cells of mothers and their children.

The sample consisted of blood. The chain recombines TRBV6-4 with TRBJ1-1; perhaps TRBD1 as D (5 bases). The clonotype originates from a boy aged 5-17 years in good health. CDR3 residues: CASSDRDNTEAFF. The DNA for the CDR3 is TGTGCCAGCAGTGACCGGGACAACACTGAAGCTTTCTTT.